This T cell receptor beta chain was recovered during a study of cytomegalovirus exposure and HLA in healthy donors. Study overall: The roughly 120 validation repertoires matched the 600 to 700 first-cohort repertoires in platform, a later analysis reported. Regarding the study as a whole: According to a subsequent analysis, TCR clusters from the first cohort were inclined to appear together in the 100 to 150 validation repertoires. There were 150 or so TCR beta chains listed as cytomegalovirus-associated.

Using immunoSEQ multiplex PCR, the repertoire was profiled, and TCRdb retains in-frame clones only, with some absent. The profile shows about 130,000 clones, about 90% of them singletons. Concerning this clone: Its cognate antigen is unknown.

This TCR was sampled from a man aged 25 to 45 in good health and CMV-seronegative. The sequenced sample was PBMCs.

The CDR3 here is CASSLEASGPNEQFF. In DNA form, the CDR3 reads TGCGCCAGCAGCTTGGAGGCTAGCGGGCCCAATGAGCAGTTCTTC. This sequence joins TRBV5-1 and TRBJ2-1, with 8 positions matching TRBD2. This CDR3 spans 15 amino acids. Unmatched junction bases numbered 5, after V lost 0 bases and J lost 6 bases. Per the germline V gene, CDR1 is SGHRS and CDR2 is YFSETQ.